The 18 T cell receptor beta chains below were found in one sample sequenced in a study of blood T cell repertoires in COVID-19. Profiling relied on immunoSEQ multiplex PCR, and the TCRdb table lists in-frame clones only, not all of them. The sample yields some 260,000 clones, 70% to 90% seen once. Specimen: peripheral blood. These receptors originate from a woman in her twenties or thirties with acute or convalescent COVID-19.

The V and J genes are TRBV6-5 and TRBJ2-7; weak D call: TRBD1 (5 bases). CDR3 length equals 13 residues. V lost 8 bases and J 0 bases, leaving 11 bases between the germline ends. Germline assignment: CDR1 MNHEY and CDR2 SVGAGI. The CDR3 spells CASAPGFSYEQYF. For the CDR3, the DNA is TGTGCCAGCGCCCCAGGGTTCTCCTACGAGCAGTACTTC.

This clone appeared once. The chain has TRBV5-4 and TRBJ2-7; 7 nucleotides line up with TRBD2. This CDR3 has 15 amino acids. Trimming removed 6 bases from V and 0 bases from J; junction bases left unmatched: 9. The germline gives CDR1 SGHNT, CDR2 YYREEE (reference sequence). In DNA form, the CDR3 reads TGTGCCAGCACCTACTTGGGCGGGAGCTCCTACGAGCAGTACTTC. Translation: CASTYLGGSSYEQYF.

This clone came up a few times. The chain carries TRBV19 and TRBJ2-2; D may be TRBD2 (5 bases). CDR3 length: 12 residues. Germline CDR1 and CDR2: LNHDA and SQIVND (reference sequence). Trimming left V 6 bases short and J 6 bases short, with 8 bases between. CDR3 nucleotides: TGTGCCAGTAGATTGGAGGCCGGGGAGCTGTTTTTT. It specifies CASRLEAGELFF.

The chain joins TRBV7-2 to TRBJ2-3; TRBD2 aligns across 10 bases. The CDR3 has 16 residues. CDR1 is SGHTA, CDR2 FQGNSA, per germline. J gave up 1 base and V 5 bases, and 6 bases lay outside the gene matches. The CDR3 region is CASSKGLAGGTDTQYF. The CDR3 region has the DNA TGTGCCAGCAGCAAGGGCCTAGCGGGGGGCACAGATACGCAGTATTTT. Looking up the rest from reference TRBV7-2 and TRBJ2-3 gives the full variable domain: GAGVSQSPSNKVTEKGKDVELRCDPISGHTALYWYRQSLGQGLEFLIYFQGNSAPDKSGLPSDRFSAERTGGSVSTLTIQRTQQEDSAVYLCASSKGLAGGTDTQYFGPGTRLTVL.

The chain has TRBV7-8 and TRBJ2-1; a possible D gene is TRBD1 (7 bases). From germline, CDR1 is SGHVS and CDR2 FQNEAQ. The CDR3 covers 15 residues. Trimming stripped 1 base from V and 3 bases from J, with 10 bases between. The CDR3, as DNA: TGTGCCAGCAGCTTAGGGCAGGGGGGCTACAATGAGCAGTTCTTC. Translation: CASSLGQGGYNEQFF.

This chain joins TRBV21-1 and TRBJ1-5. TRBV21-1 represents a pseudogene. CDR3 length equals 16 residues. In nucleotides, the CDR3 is TGTGCCAGCAGCAAAGTTCTCGGGGGGCGGGATCAGCCCCAGCATTTT. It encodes CASSKVLGGRDQPQHF.

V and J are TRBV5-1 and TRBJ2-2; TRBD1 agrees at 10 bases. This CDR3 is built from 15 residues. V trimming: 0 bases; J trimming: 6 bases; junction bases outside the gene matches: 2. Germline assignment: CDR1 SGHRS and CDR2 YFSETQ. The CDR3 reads CASSLAGQGSGELFF. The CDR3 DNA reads TGCGCCAGCAGCTTGGCGGGACAGGGGTCCGGGGAGCTGTTTTTT.

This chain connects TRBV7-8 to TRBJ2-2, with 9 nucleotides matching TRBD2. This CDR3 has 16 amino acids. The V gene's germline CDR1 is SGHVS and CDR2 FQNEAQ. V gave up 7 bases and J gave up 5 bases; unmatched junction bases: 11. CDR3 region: CASTPAGREGTGELFF. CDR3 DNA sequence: TGTGCCAGCACCCCGGCGGGGCGGGAGGGGACCGGGGAGCTGTTTTTT. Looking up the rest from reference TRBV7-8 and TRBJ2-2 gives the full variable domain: GAGVSQSPRYKVAKRGQDVALRCDPISGHVSLFWYQQALGQGPEFLTYFQNEAQLDKSGLPSDRFFAERPEGSVSTLKIQRTQQEDSAVYLCASTPAGREGTGELFFGEGSRLTVL.

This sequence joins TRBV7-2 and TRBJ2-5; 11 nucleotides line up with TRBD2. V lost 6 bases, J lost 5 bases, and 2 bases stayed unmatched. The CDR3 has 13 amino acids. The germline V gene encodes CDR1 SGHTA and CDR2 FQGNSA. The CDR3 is CASRLAGVETQYF. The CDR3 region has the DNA TGTGCCAGCAGACTAGCGGGAGTTGAGACCCAGTACTTC.

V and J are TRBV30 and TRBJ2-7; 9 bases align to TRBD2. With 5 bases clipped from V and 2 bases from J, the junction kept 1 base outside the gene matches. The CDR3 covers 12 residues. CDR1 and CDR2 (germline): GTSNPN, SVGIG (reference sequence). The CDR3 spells CAWASGTYEQYF. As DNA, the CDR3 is TGTGCCTGGGCTAGCGGGACCTACGAGCAGTACTTC.

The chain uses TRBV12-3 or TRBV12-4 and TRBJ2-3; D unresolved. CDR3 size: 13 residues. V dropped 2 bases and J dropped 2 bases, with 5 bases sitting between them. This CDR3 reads CASSLTATDTQYF. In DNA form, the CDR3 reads TGTGCCAGCAGTTTAACAGCCACAGATACGCAGTATTTT.

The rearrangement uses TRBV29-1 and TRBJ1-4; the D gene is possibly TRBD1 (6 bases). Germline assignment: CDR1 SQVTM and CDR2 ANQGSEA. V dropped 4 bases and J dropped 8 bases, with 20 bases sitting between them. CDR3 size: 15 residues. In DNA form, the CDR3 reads TGCAGCGTTGTCCAACAGGGAGACGCTTGGGAAAAACTGTTTTTT. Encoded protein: CSVVQQGDAWEKLFF.

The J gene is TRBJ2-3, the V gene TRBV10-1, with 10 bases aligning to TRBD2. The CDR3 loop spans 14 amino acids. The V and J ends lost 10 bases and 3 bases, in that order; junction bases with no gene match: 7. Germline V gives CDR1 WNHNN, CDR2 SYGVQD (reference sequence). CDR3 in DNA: TGCGCCACCCAGCGGGAGGGCCGGACAGATACGCAGTATTTT. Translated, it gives CATQREGRTDTQYF.

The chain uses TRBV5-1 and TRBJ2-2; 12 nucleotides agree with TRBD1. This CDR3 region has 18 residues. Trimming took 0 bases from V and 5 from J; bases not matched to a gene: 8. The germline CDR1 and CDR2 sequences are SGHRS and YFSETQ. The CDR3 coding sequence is TGCGCCAGCAGCTTGGAGGGACAGGGGGCGCGGAGGACCGGGGAGCTGTTTTTT. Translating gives CASSLEGQGARRTGELFF.

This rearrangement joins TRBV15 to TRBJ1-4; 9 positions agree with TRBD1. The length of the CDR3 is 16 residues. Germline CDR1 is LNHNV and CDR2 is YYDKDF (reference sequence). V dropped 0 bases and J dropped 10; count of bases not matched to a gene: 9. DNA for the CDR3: TGTGCCACCAGCAGAGACAGGGGGACAGGGTGGGGAAAACTGTTTTTT. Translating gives CATSRDRGTGWGKLFF.

The CDR3 region is CASSSGLAVGGTDTQYF. CDR3 DNA sequence: TGCGCCAGCAGCTCGGGACTAGCGGTAGGAGGGACAGATACGCAGTATTTT. This sequence joins TRBV4-3 and TRBJ2-3; 11 bases match TRBD2. CDR1 and CDR2 (germline): LGHNA, YSLEER. The CDR3 has 17 amino acids. Unmatched junction bases numbered 10, after V lost 5 bases and J lost 3 bases.

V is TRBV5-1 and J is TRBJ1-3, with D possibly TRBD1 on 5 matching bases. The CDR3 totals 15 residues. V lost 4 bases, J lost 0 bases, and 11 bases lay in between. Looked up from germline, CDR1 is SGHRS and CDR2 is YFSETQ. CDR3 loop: CASSTDSYSGNTIYF. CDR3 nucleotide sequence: TGCGCCAGCAGCACCGACAGTTACTCTGGAAACACCATATATTTT.

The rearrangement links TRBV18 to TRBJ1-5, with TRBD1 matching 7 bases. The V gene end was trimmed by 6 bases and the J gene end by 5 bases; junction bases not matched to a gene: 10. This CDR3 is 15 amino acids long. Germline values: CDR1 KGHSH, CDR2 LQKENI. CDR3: CASSKDRAGHQPQHF. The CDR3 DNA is TGTGCCAGCTCCAAAGACAGGGCAGGGCATCAGCCCCAGCATTTT.